The rows below give T cell receptor beta chains drawn from one sample of a study of post-analysis software for immune sequencing data. Via MiXCR, TCRdb re-called the PCR reads, giving one row per CDR3 protein. The sample consists of about half a million distinct CDR3 sequences, 34% of them appearing once. The specimen was blood. The receptors were sampled from a girl aged 2 to 17 with multiple sclerosis. Each CDR3 is given with its conserved first and last residue. The D gene is left open where the match is weak. Clone size is given for some rows only: seen once, a few or many times, or a class if the clone is expanded.

TRBV4-1	few	TRBJ2-3	-	TGCGCCAGCAGCCCTACGGGACTCGCCACAGATACGCAGTATTTT	CASSPTGLATDTQYF
TRBV5-6	-	TRBJ1-5	-	TGTGCCAGCAGCTTGGGGGGGGCTCGCGGGCAGCCCCAGCATTTT	CASSLGGARGQPQHF
TRBV3-1	-	TRBJ1-2	TRBD1	TGTGCCAGCAGCCAAGGCCCGACAGGGGGCATAGGCTATGGCTACACCTTC	CASSQGPTGGIGYGYTF
TRBV12-3/TRBV12-4	-	TRBJ1-6	-	TGTGCCAGCAGTTCTACGCGGGGGGCTAATTCACCCCTCCACTTT	CASSSTRGANSPLHF
TRBV11-1	-	TRBJ2-3	TRBD2	TGTGCCAGCAGCTCGGGAGGATACACAGATACGCAGTATTTT	CASSSGGYTDTQYF
TRBV5-5	few	TRBJ1-6	TRBD1	TGTGCCAGCAGCCCCTCAACAGGGGGAAGTTCACCCCTCCACTTT	CASSPSTGGSSPLHF
TRBV7-8	-	TRBJ2-5	-	TGTGCCAGCAGCCGGCCGGCCCTAAACCAAGAGACCCAGTACTTC	CASSRPALNQETQYF
TRBV18	-	TRBJ2-3	TRBD1	TGTGCCAGCTCCCCGGGACAGCGACCTAGCACAGATACGCAGTATTTT	CASSPGQRPSTDTQYF
TRBV12-3/TRBV12-4	few	TRBJ2-7	-	TGTGCCAGCAGGAGGGGAGGCGGTAGCTCCTACGAGCAGTACTTC	CASRRGGGSSYEQYF
TRBV10-3	-	TRBJ2-1	-	TGTGCCATCAGTGAGGAAGTAGGCGACAATGAGCAGTTCTTC	CAISEEVGDNEQFF
TRBV20-1	-	TRBJ1-1	TRBD1	TGCAGTGCTGCCCGGACAGGGGGCTATGGGAACACTGAAGCTTTCTTT	CSAARTGGYGNTEAFF
TRBV29-1	-	TRBJ2-7	-	TGCAGCGTTGCTTGGACTGCCGACGAGCAGTACTTC	CSVAWTADEQYF
TRBV2	-	TRBJ2-2	TRBD1	TGTGCCAGCAGTGAAGCGCAGGGACAGGGGAACACCGGGGAGCTGTTTTTT	CASSEAQGQGNTGELFF
TRBV7-2	-	TRBJ2-2	-	TGTGCCAGCAGCCCACTTCCGAGGGTCGCCGGGGAGCTGTTTTTT	CASSPLPRVAGELFF
TRBV5-6	few	TRBJ2-1	-	TGTGCCAGCAGCCCCAATAGGGGGGGCTCTAATGAGCAGTTCTTC	CASSPNRGGSNEQFF
TRBV29-1	few	TRBJ2-7	-	TGCAGCGTTGGGGCAGCGTCCTCCTACGAGCAGTACTTC	CSVGAASSYEQYF
TRBV9	few	TRBJ1-1	-	TGTGCCAGCAGCGTTGACGGTATGAACACTGAAGCTTTCTTT	CASSVDGMNTEAFF
TRBV2	-	TRBJ2-1	TRBD2	TGTGCCAGCAACCGACTAGCGGGGGTGGGAAATGAGCAGTTCTTC	CASNRLAGVGNEQFF
TRBV20-1	-	TRBJ2-3	-	TGCAGTGCTAGAGGGGGGTGGGCTAGGGGAGATACGCAGTATTTT	CSARGGWARGDTQYF
TRBV6-2/TRBV6-3	few	TRBJ2-5	-	TGTGCCAGCAGCCCCCCCCAGGGTGGGGAGACCCAGTACTTC	CASSPPQGGETQYF
TRBV5-1	-	TRBJ2-5	TRBD1	TGCGCCAGCGGGACAGGGAATAATGAGCAGTACTTC	CASGTGNNEQYF
TRBV9	few	TRBJ2-5	-	TGTGCCAGCAGCGACCTCGGGGTCGGGGAGACCCAGTACTTC	CASSDLGVGETQYF
TRBV2	-	TRBJ1-4	-	TGTGCCAGCAGTGAGTGGAGGCCTCTCTCAACTAATGAAAAACTGTTTTTT	CASSEWRPLSTNEKLFF
TRBV18	few	TRBJ2-3	TRBD2	TGTGCCAGCTCACCACCGGCTAGCGGGCCTGCCCGATATACGCAGTATTTT	CASSPPASGPARYTQYF
TRBV29-1	few	TRBJ1-2	-	TGCAGCGTTGATGGGTGGGCGGGCGCCGTCTATGGCTACACCTTC	CSVDGWAGAVYGYTF
TRBV6-1	-	TRBJ2-1	-	TGTGCCAGCAGTGAAGCGCTAGGTCGAAGGGTAGAGCAGTTCTTC	CASSEALGRRVEQFF
TRBV20-1	-	TRBJ1-4	-	TGCAGTGCTAGAGATTCCCGTGAAAAACTGTTTTTT	CSARDSREKLFF
TRBV2	-	TRBJ2-1	-	TGTGCCAGCAGTGAAGACGGCCTTCTCTACAATGAGCAGTTCTTC	CASSEDGLLYNEQFF
TRBV5-1	-	TRBJ1-4	-	TGCGCCAGCAGCTTGTTTGGAGGGCAGACTACTGGAAATGAAAAACTGTTTTTT	CASSLFGGQTTGNEKLFF
TRBV29-1	many	TRBJ2-7	-	TGCAGCGTTGGATCAGGGTCCTACGAGCAGTACTTC	CSVGSGSYEQYF
TRBV5-1	-	TRBJ2-3	TRBD2	TGCGCCAGCAGCCGCGGGGATAGCGGGGGCACAGATACGCAGTATTTT	CASSRGDSGGTDTQYF
TRBV2	-	TRBJ2-7	-	TGTGCCAGCATGCGTGACATGACCTACGAGCAGTACTTC	CASMRDMTYEQYF
TRBV12-3/TRBV12-4	-	TRBJ1-1	-	TGTGCCAGCACCGCCGGGACACCGAACACTGAAGCTTTCTTT	CASTAGTPNTEAFF
TRBV6-5	-	TRBJ1-4	-	TGTGCCAGCAAAGCAGGGACACCTAATGAAAAACTGTTTTTT	CASKAGTPNEKLFF
TRBV3-1	many	TRBJ2-5	-	TGTGCCAGCAGCCAAGGATCTCAAGAGACCCAGTACTTC	CASSQGSQETQYF
TRBV29-1	many	TRBJ2-3	-	TGCAGCGTTGATCTGAGGGTAGTACCAGATACGCAGTATTTT	CSVDLRVVPDTQYF
TRBV7-2	-	TRBJ2-3	TRBD2	TGTGCCAGCAGCTTAGATATCGCCGGGACTAGCGGCACAGATACGCAGTATTTT	CASSLDIAGTSGTDTQYF
TRBV4-1	-	TRBJ2-2	TRBD1	TGCGCCAGCAGGGCCGGGACAGGGGGATCCGGGGAGCTGTTTTTT	CASRAGTGGSGELFF
TRBV7-2	few	TRBJ2-5	-	TGTGCCAGCAGCCTGCAATTATTCGTAGAGACCCAGTACTTC	CASSLQLFVETQYF
TRBV7-2	-	TRBJ2-7	-	TGTGCCAGCAGTCCGGATCTGGGATTCTCCTACGAGCAGTACTTC	CASSPDLGFSYEQYF
TRBV20-1	-	TRBJ1-2	-	TGCAGTGCTAGCCCCGTGGTTTGGGGGGGCTATGGCTACACCTTC	CSASPVVWGGYGYTF
TRBV29-1	-	TRBJ2-1	-	TGCAGCGTTGGGGGGGCCCTCGCGGTAAGGCAGTTCTTC	CSVGGALAVRQFF
TRBV2	once	TRBJ2-2	-	TGTGCCAGCAGTGAATCGGTATCCCGAAGGGCCGGGGAGCTGTTTTTT	CASSESVSRRAGELFF
TRBV13	few	TRBJ2-1	-	TGTGCCAGCAGCCAAACAGGGTTCAATGAGCAGTTCTTC	CASSQTGFNEQFF
TRBV20-1	-	TRBJ1-5	-	TGCAGTGTCTCCGCGGACGGCATCTATCAGCCCCAGCATTTT	CSVSADGIYQPQHF
TRBV21-1	-	TRBJ1-5	-	TGTGCCAGCAGCCCTGAGGGGCAGAATAGCAATCAGCCCCAGCATTTT	CASSPEGQNSNQPQHF
TRBV19	-	TRBJ1-2	-	TGTGCCAGGAGCTGGGCGTCTTCGGACTACACCTTC	CARSWASSDYTF
TRBV7-7	-	TRBJ2-1	-	TGTGCTAGCAGCTTAAACCGGGGGCGAGGAGAGACCCAGTTCTTC	CASSLNRGRGETQFF